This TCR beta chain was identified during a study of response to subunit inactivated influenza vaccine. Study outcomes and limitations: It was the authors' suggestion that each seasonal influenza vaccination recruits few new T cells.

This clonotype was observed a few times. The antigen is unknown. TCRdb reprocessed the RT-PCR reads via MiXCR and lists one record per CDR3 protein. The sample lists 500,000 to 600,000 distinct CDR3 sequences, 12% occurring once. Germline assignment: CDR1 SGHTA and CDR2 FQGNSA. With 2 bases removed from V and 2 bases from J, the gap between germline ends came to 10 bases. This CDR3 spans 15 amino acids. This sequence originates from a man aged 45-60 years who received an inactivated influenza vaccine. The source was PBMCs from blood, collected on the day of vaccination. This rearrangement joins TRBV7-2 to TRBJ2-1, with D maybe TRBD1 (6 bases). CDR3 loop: CASSLRRGAYNEQFF. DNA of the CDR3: TGTGCCAGCAGCTTACGCAGGGGCGCCTACAATGAGCAGTTCTTC.